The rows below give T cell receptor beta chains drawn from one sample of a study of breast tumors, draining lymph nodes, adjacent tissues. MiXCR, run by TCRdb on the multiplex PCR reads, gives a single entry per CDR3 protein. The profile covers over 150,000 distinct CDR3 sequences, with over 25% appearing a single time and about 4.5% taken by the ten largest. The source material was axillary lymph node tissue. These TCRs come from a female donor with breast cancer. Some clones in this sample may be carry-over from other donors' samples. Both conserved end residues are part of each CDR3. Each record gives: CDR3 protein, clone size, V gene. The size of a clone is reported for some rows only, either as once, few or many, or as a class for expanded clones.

CDR3 protein: CSARGSGGQVDTQYF
clone size: many
V gene: TRBV20-1

CDR3 protein: CASSPGGANSPLHF
clone size: many
V gene: TRBV7-9

CDR3 protein: CSARRSGLVLSGTQYF
clone size: .
V gene: TRBV20-1

CDR3 protein: CASSWGTSSGELFF
clone size: many
V gene: TRBV5-1

CDR3 protein: CASSGGQGGGYGYTF
clone size: .
V gene: TRBV2

CDR3 protein: CSVGLGQETQYF
clone size: .
V gene: TRBV29-1

CDR3 protein: CASSQGWSNTGELFF
clone size: many
V gene: TRBV3-1

CDR3 protein: CASSLVPGQGQPQHF
clone size: many
V gene: TRBV5-1

CDR3 protein: CAWSSNSGRDTQYF
clone size: few
V gene: TRBV30

CDR3 protein: CASSHGQGASPLHF
clone size: many
V gene: TRBV6-5

CDR3 protein: CASMGTGSYEQYF
clone size: .
V gene: TRBV2

CDR3 protein: CASSQRDRAGYGYTF
clone size: .
V gene: TRBV3-1

CDR3 protein: CASTGTGVTPYGYTF
clone size: many
V gene: TRBV2

CDR3 protein: CASSQLASGGTGKKLFF
clone size: .
V gene: TRBV12-3/TRBV12-4

CDR3 protein: CSARVTSGGATDTQYF
clone size: many
V gene: TRBV20-1

CDR3 protein: CSARDGAGGNEQFF
clone size: many
V gene: TRBV20-1

CDR3 protein: CAAGGERDTQYF
clone size: .
V gene: TRBV10-3

CDR3 protein: CASRETGFLNTGELFF
clone size: .
V gene: TRBV25-1

CDR3 protein: CASSASRQFLANEQFF
clone size: .
V gene: TRBV6-2/TRBV6-3

CDR3 protein: CSAIWGGNTEAFF
clone size: .
V gene: TRBV20-1

CDR3 protein: CATSVQGPDTQYF
clone size: .
V gene: TRBV24-1

CDR3 protein: CASSSMTVEAFF
clone size: few
V gene: TRBV11-2

CDR3 protein: CSAKRGESYNEQFF
clone size: many
V gene: TRBV20-1

CDR3 protein: CASSLGRRQGGNQPQHF
clone size: many
V gene: TRBV7-8

CDR3 protein: CASSQDKNGDEQFF
clone size: .
V gene: TRBV5-1

CDR3 protein: CASSKDRALRNTDTQYF
clone size: once
V gene: TRBV5-6

CDR3 protein: CASSSTPGTGSYNEQYF
clone size: .
V gene: TRBV5-1